This record concerns one TCR beta chain sequence. What it recognizes is unknown. Trimming stripped 3 bases from V and 0 bases from J, with 15 bases between. The germline V gene has CDR1 SGHTA and CDR2 FQGNSA. This CDR3 has 17 residues. TCRdb fed the RT-PCR reads into MiXCR, producing one record per CDR3 protein. The sample lists fewer than 700,000 distinct CDR3 sequences; over 10% were seen once. This specimen comes from a study of response to subunit inactivated influenza vaccine. General study points: Authors suggested each seasonal flu vaccination may recruit only limited numbers of new T cells.

The rearrangement uses TRBV7-2 and TRBJ2-1; possibly TRBD2 for D (5 bases). This sequence originates from a man aged 50 to 60 who received an inactivated influenza vaccine. Sequencing used PBMCs from blood, obtained roughly 45 days after vaccination. The CDR3 sequence is CASSFSLGGFSYNEQFF. CDR3 bases: TGTGCCAGCAGCTTCAGCTTGGGCGGGTTCTCCTACAATGAGCAGTTCTTC. Drawing the rest from reference TRBV7-2 and TRBJ2-1, the complete variable domain is GAGVSQSPSNKVTEKGKDVELRCDPISGHTALYWYRQSLGQGLEFLIYFQGNSAPDKSGLPSDRFSAERTGGSVSTLTIQRTQQEDSAVYLCASSFSLGGFSYNEQFFGPGTRLTVL.